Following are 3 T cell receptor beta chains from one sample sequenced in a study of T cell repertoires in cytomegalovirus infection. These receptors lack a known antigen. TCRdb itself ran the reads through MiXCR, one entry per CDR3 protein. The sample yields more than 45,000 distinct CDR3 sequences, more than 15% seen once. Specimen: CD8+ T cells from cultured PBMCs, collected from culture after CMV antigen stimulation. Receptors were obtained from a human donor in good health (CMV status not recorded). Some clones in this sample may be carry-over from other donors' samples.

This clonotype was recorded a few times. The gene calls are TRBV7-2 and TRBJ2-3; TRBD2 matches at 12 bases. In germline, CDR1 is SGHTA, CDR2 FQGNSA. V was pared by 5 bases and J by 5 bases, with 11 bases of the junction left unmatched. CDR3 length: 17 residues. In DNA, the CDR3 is TGTGCCAGCAGCCCGCTAGCGGGGGGGCTTGCGGGAGATACGCAGTATTTT. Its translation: CASSPLAGGLAGDTQYF.

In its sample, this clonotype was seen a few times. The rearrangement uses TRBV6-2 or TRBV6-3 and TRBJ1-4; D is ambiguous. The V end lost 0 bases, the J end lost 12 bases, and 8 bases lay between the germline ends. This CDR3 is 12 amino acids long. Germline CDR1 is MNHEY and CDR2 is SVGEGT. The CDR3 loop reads CASSYSSDQLFF. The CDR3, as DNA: TGTGCCAGCAGTTACTCGTCCGACCAACTGTTTTTT.

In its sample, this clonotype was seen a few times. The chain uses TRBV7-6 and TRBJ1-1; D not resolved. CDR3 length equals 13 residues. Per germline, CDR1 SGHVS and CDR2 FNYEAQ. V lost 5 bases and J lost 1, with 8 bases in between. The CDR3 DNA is TGTGCCAGCAGCCCGAAAGGGAACACTGAAGCTTTCTTT. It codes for CASSPKGNTEAFF.